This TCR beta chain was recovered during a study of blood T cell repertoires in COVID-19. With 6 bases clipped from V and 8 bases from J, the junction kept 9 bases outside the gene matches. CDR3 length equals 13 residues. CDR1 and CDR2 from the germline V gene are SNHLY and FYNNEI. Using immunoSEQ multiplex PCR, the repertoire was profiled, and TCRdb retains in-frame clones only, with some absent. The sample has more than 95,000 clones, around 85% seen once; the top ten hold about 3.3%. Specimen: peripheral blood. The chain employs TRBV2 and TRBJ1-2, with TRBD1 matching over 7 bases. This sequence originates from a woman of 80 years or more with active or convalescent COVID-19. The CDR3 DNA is TGTGCCAGCAGCGGAACAGGGGTTCGCGGCTACACCTTC. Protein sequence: CASSGTGVRGYTF.